The 20 T cell receptor beta chains below come from one sample, sequenced in a study of Graves' ophthalmopathy and Graves' hyperthyroidism (dated by TCRdb to 2017 to 2018). Sequencing relied on an Illumina HiSeq 2000. For repertoire sequencing, the TCR beta CDR3 regions were amplified from RNA transcripts. The first round of RT-PCR was done with HTBI primers and the Qiagen OneStep RT-PCR kit, and was followed by a second round of multiplex PCR, then size selection and purification. TCRdb cleaned the public reads at Q25 with fastp, built clones with MiXCR and kept in-frame beta chains. Every CDR3 protein is listed once, alongside the most common genes and DNA of its rows. Present in this sample are approximately 1.2 million distinct CDR3 sequences, about two fifths of which were seen just once. Clones ranked in the top ten supply around 10% of the sample. The source material was peripheral blood or thyroid tissue (not recorded which). The receptor source for this set is an adult man with Graves' hyperthyroidism.

The chain couples TRBV29-1 to TRBJ2-3; D not resolved. Trimming took 6 bases from V and 3 from J, leaving 10 bases between them. Germline V lookup: CDR1 SQVTM, CDR2 ANQGSEA. There are 12 residues in the CDR3. CDR3 protein: CSVATTTDTQYF. The DNA of the CDR3 is TGCAGCGTCGCGACCACAACAGATACGCAGTATTTT.

Concerning this clonotype itself: One end of the junction does not line up with germline, which may come from a read error. The chain links TRBV25-1 to TRBJ2-2; 7 bases agree with TRBD1. Germline CDR1 is MGHDK and CDR2 is SYGVNS. CDR3 length: 18 residues. The DNA of the CDR3 is TGTGCCAGCAGCGAATCGCCAGGGGGAACAACGAACACCGGGGAGCTGCTTTTT. This sequence encodes CASSESPGGTTNTGELLF.

This clonotype was detected only a few times. V gene TRBV20-1 combines with J gene TRBJ2-2, with 8 bases matching TRBD1. Germline V CDR1 and CDR2: DFQATT, SNEGSKA (reference sequence). Trimming removed 0 bases from V and 4 bases from J; junction bases left unmatched: 1. The CDR3 is 14 residues long. In DNA, the CDR3 is TGCAGTGCTAGAGACAGGGGGCGCACCGGGGAGCTGTTTTTT. Its translation: CSARDRGRTGELFF.

This clonotype was recorded many times. The V gene is TRBV7-9, the J gene TRBJ1-3; TRBD1 aligns across 8 bases. This CDR3 has 16 residues. Germline values: CDR1 SEHNR, CDR2 FQNEAQ (reference sequence). The V segment lost 4 bases and the J segment 2 bases; nucleotides outside the gene matches: 7. This CDR3 reads CASSSFLTGAGNTIYF. In DNA form, the CDR3 reads TGTGCCAGCAGCTCATTTTTGACAGGGGCTGGAAACACCATATATTTT.

This clonotype has ten or more counts. V and J are TRBV6-5 and TRBJ2-7, with 8 positions matching TRBD1. The germline V gene has CDR1 MNHEY and CDR2 SVGAGI. There are 14 residues in the CDR3. V dropped 4 bases and J dropped 4; count of bases not matched to a gene: 6. The CDR3 is CASSFTGGRYEQYF. The CDR3 nucleotides read TGTGCCAGCAGTTTTACAGGGGGAAGATACGAGCAGTACTTC.

This clonotype was counted many times. V usage is TRBV5-1 and J usage is TRBJ1-1; D might be TRBD1 (6 bases). The V gene's germline CDR1 is SGHRS and CDR2 YFSETQ. The CDR3 length is 16 residues. Trimming took 5 bases from V and 0 from J, leaving 17 bases between them. This chain's CDR3 is CASSSKGQHMNTEAFF. The CDR3 nucleotides are TGCGCCAGCAGTTCCAAAGGACAGCACATGAACACTGAAGCTTTCTTT.

This clonotype came up many times. The J gene is TRBJ2-7, the V gene TRBV3-1; tentatively, D is TRBD1 (5 bases). Germline CDR1 and CDR2: LGHDT and YNNKEL (reference sequence). The CDR3 length is 13 residues. V lost 6 bases and J lost 3, with 12 bases in between. The CDR3 is CASSLSGIYEQYF. CDR3 coding DNA: TGTGCCAGCAGTCTTTCAGGGATCTACGAGCAGTACTTC.

Many counts were recorded for this clonotype. The chain couples TRBV10-3 to TRBJ1-5; the match to TRBD1 covers 7 bases. The germline CDR1 and CDR2 sequences are ENHRY and SYGVKD. This CDR3 comprises 15 residues. With 5 bases clipped from V and 7 bases from J, the junction kept 11 bases outside the gene matches. CDR3 sequence: CAISNGTAGEQPQHF. CDR3 DNA sequence: TGTGCCATCAGTAACGGGACAGCGGGGGAGCAGCCCCAGCATTTT.

Concerning this clonotype itself: A much larger clone sits a single nucleotide away, making a read error possible. This chain's CDR3 is CSVGGSSANSPLHF. CDR3 DNA sequence: TGCAGTGTGGGGGGCAGCAGCGCTAATTCACCCCTCCACTTT. The rearrangement links TRBV20-1 to TRBJ1-6; TRBD1 might be the D (6 bases). Germline-derived CDR1 and CDR2 are DFQATT and SNEGSKA (reference sequence). This CDR3 region has 14 residues. V was pared by 7 bases and J by 6 bases, with 16 bases between.

This clonotype was seen a few times. The J gene is TRBJ2-7, the V gene TRBV5-1; 10 nucleotides agree with TRBD1. CDR1 and CDR2 (germline): SGHRS, YFSETQ. The CDR3 is made up of 16 amino acids. V shed 4 bases, J shed 3 bases, and the junction held 10 bases outside the gene matches. The CDR3 loop is CASSIPRDRGDYEQYF. The CDR3 region has the DNA TGCGCCAGCAGCATCCCCCGGGACAGGGGCGACTACGAGCAGTACTTC. Together with reference TRBV5-1 and TRBJ2-7, the CDR3 gives the full variable domain: KAGVTQTPRYLIKTRGQQVTLSCSPISGHRSVSWYQQTPGQGLQFLFEYFSETQRNKGNFPGRFSGRQFSNSRSEMNVSTLELGDSALYLCASSIPRDRGDYEQYFGPGTRLTVT.

This clonotype was seen repeatedly, ten times or more. Germline is not matched at one junction end, which may reflect a read error. J is TRBJ2-7 and V is TRBV2; 8 nucleotides line up with TRBD1. Germline CDR1 SNHLY, CDR2 FYNNEI. The CDR3 covers 15 residues. CDR3 DNA: TGTGCCAGCAGTCCTCGGACAGGGCTTCCCTATGAGCAGTACTTC. This encodes CASSPRTGLPYEQYF.

A word on this clonotype: Since no conserved phenylalanine or tryptophan closes the CDR3, a read error is the likely cause. The V call is TRBV19, the J call TRBJ1-1; possible D gene TRBD1, 5 bases. V lost 9 bases, J lost 4 bases, and 15 bases lay in between. CDR1 is LNHDA, CDR2 SQIVND, per germline (reference sequence). CDR3 length: 13 amino acids. The CDR3 DNA sequence: TGTGCCAGCACCTTGGGGGGACTCACTGAAGCTTTCTTG. It yields the protein CASTLGGLTEAFL.

This sequence joins TRBV20-1 and TRBJ1-5; perhaps TRBD1 as D (5 bases). CDR3 length: 13 amino acids. Germline V gene lookup returns CDR1 DFQATT and CDR2 SNEGSKA (reference sequence). Trimming took off 4 bases at V and 5 bases at J, with 12 bases between the two ends. The chain's CDR3 is CSATRGGDQPQHF. The CDR3 coding sequence is TGCAGTGCTACCCGGGGGGGGGATCAGCCCCAGCATTTT.

This rearrangement joins TRBV4-1 to TRBJ2-6; possibly TRBD1 for D (5 bases). The V end lost 0 bases, the J end lost 5 bases, and 14 bases lay between the germline ends. Per germline, CDR1 MGHRA and CDR2 YSYEKL. The CDR3 is 17 amino acids. CDR3 sequence: CASSQDRFRARANVLTF. CDR3 bases: TGCGCCAGCAGCCAAGACCGGTTCAGGGCGAGGGCCAACGTCCTGACTTTC.

For this clonotype: This may stem from a read error, because a much larger clone lies one nucleotide away. The chain recombines TRBV29-1 with TRBJ2-2; D gene ambiguous. CDR3 length: 12 amino acids. Germline V lookup: CDR1 SQVTM, CDR2 ANQGSEA. V was trimmed by 4 bases and J by 9 bases, leaving 12 bases between them. In DNA form, the CDR3 reads TGCAGCGTTGCTGTGGGCTCCAGGGAGCTGTTTTTT. Translating gives CSVAVGSRELFF.

This clonotype was found many times. This rearrangement joins TRBV7-6 to TRBJ1-4; D remains unclear. The length of the CDR3 is 12 residues. Trimming pared 9 bases from V and 5 bases from J, leaving 10 bases between. Germline values: CDR1 SGHVS, CDR2 FNYEAQ. The CDR3 here is CASGDPNEKLFF. In DNA, the CDR3 is TGTGCCAGTGGGGATCCGAATGAAAAACTGTTTTTT. The full variable domain, with the rest looked up from reference TRBV7-6 and TRBJ1-4, is GAGVSQSPRYKVTKRGQDVALRCDPISGHVSLYWYRQALGQGPEFLTYFNYEAQQDKSGLPNDRFSAERPEGSISTLTIQRTEQRDSAMYRCASGDPNEKLFFGSGTQLSVL.

V usage is TRBV29-1 and J usage is TRBJ2-7; 8 bases fit TRBD1. Germline V gene lookup returns CDR1 SQVTM and CDR2 ANQGSEA. V lost 8 bases to trimming and J lost 5 bases; unmatched junction nucleotides: 5. The CDR3 contains 11 residues. CDR3 sequence reads: CSLDREHEQYF. The CDR3 region has the DNA TGCAGCTTGGACAGGGAGCACGAGCAGTACTTC.

V usage is TRBV2 and J usage is TRBJ1-1; tentatively, D is TRBD1 (6 bases). The CDR3 is made up of 15 amino acids. Trimming removed 4 bases from V and 3 bases from J, with 15 bases in between. The germline V gene has CDR1 SNHLY and CDR2 FYNNEI. For the CDR3, the DNA is TGTGCCAGCAGTGCTCAACAGGGCGCGGACACTGAAGCTTTCTTT. This encodes CASSAQQGADTEAFF.

This clonotype was observed many times. V gene TRBV7-9 combines with J gene TRBJ1-5; D is undetermined. The CDR3 has 12 amino acids. Per germline, CDR1 SEHNR and CDR2 FQNEAQ (reference sequence). Trimming removed 3 bases from V and 7 bases from J, with 7 bases in between. The CDR3 is CASSFLFQPQHF. The CDR3 DNA reads TGTGCCAGCAGCTTTTTGTTCCAGCCCCAGCATTTT. Combining the CDR3 with reference TRBV7-9 and TRBJ1-5 gives the whole variable domain DTGVSQNPRHKITKRGQNVTFRCDPISEHNRLYWYRQTLGQGPEFLTYFQNEAQLEKSRLLSDRFSAERPKGSFSTLEIQRTEQGDSAMYLCASSFLFQPQHFGDGTRLSIL.

The CDR3 coding sequence is TGTGCCAGCAGCTTGACGCATATAGGCACTGAAGCTTTCTTT. This sequence encodes CASSLTHIGTEAFF. The chain has TRBV5-5 and TRBJ1-1; D is unclear. The CDR3 sequence is 14 residues long. Looked up from germline, CDR1 is SGHKS and CDR2 is YYEKEE (reference sequence). Trimming cost V 1 base and J 4 bases, with 11 bases left between them.